This T cell receptor beta chain was observed in a study of T cells in Graves' hyperthyroidism and ophthalmopathy. Study at large: Blood from the periphery was taken at initial diagnosis, before any treatment. Notes on the study in general: Model-based prediction identified ophthalmopathy a median approximately 6 months prior to its onset. Clonotypes that were expanded in thyroid above 0.001 mostly appeared in blood too.

A Clinical Activity Score of at least 3, a NOSPECS grade of at least 4 and a duration under 3 months were recorded in the ophthalmopathy patients. Germline V gene sequence: CDR1 MNHEY, CDR2 SMNVEV (reference sequence). Trimming left V 5 bases short and J 2 bases short, with 10 bases between. The CDR3 runs to 13 residues. TCR beta CDR3 regions were amplified from RNA transcripts. The HTBI primer set was used in a first-round RT-PCR of the TCR CDR3. TCRdb re-called the multiplex PCR reads with MiXCR, one entry per CDR3 protein. The sample includes 200,000 to 250,000 distinct CDR3 sequences, about a sixth of them seen just once. Ten or more counts support this clonotype. Its antigen remains unidentified.

J is TRBJ2-7 and V is TRBV27; D is unclear. Source material: blood. The TCR sequence derives from a young woman with Graves' ophthalmopathy. The CDR3 DNA reads TGTGCCAGCAGTCCCTCCCTGACCTACGAGCAGTACTTC. This codes for CASSPSLTYEQYF.